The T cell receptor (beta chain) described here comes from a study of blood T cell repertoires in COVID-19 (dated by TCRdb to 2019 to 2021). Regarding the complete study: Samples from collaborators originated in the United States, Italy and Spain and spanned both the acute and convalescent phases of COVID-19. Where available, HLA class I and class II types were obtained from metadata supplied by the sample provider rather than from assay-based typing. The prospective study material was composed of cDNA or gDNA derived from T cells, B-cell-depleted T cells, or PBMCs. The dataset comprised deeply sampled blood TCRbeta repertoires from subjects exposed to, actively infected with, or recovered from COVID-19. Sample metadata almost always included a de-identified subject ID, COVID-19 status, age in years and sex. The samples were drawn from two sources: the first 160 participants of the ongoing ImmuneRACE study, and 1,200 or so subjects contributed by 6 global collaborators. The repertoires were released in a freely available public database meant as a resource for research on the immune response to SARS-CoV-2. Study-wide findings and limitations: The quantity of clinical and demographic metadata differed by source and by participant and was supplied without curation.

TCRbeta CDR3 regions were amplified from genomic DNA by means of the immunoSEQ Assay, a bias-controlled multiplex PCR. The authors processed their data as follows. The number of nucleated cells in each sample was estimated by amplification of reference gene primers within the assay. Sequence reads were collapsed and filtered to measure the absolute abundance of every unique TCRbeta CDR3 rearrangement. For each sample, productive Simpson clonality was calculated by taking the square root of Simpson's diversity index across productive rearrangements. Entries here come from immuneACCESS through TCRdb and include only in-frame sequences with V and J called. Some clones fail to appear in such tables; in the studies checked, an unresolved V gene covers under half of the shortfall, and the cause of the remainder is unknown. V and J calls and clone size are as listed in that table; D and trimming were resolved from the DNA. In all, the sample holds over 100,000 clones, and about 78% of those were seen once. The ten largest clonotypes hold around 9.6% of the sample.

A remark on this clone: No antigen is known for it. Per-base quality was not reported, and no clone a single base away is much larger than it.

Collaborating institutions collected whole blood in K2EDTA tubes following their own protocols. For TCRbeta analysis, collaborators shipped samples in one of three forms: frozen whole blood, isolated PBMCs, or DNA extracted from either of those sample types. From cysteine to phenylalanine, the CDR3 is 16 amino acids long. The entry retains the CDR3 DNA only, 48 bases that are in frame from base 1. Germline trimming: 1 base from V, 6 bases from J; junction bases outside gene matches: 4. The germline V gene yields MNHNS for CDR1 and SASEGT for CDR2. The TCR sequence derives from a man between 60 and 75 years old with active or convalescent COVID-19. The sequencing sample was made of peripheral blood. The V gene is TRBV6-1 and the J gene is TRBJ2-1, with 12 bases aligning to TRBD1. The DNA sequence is TGTGCCAGCAGTGAAGTATGGGACAGGGGGCTCAATGAGCAGTTCTTC. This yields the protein CASSEVWDRGLNEQFF.